In this sample, the clone carrying this T cell receptor beta chain turned up once. The data stem from a study of blood T cell repertoires in COVID-19. Study context: Sites across the United States, Italy and Spain contributed samples from acute and convalescent COVID-19. Nucleic acid was either cDNA or gDNA, and it came from T cells, B-cell-depleted T cells, or PBMCs.

Original methodology: Nucleated cell number was recorded as an estimate derived from reference gene primer amplification. The assay was immunoSEQ multiplex PCR, and TCRdb's table has in-frame clones only and misses some. V and J calls and clone size are as listed in that table; D and trimming were resolved from the DNA. The repertoire holds about 200,000 clones, with approximately 84% as singletons. This CDR3 has 16 residues. Germline CDR1 SGHNT, CDR2 YYREEE (reference sequence). J was trimmed by 7 bases and V by 0 bases; bases with no gene match: 4. The clonotype originates from a human donor with acute or convalescent COVID-19. The donor label of this sample is uncertain. The sequenced sample consisted of peripheral blood. This chain joins TRBV5-4 and TRBJ2-3, with TRBD2 identical over 14 bases. The CDR3 sequence is CASSLGLAGGRNTQYF. CDR3 bases: TGTGCCAGCAGCTTGGGACTAGCGGGAGGGAGGAATACGCAGTATTTT. Drawing the rest from reference TRBV5-4 and TRBJ2-3, the complete variable domain is ETGVTQSPTHLIKTRGQQVTLRCSSQSGHNTVSWYQQALGQGPQFIFQYYREEENGRGNFPPRFSGLQFPNYSSELNVNALELDDSALYLCASSLGLAGGRNTQYFGPGTRLTVL.